The 28 T cell receptor beta chains below were found in one sample sequenced in a study of cytotoxic CD8 clonotypes in ibrutinib-treated CLL. TCRdb keeps only in-frame clones here, not all; method: immunoSEQ multiplex PCR. Here the sample spans 130,000 to 150,000 clones, about 80% being singletons. This specimen was PBMCs, taken after 12 months of ibrutinib treatment. The source is a human donor with chronic lymphocytic leukemia.

The J gene is TRBJ2-3, the V gene TRBV6-5; D remains ambiguous. V lost 7 bases, J lost 5 bases, and 10 bases lay in between. This CDR3 is built from 12 residues. From germline, CDR1 is MNHEY and CDR2 SVGAGI. The CDR3: CASTSPIDTQYF. CDR3 DNA sequence: TGTGCCAGCACTTCTCCAATAGATACGCAGTATTTT.

This clone was counted between two and nine times. The chain couples TRBV18 to TRBJ1-1; D is unresolved. From germline, CDR1 is KGHSH and CDR2 LQKENI. The CDR3 runs to 14 residues. Deletions cut 4 bases from V and 6 bases from J, with 15 bases between. The CDR3 sequence is CASSLRGLGPEAFF. DNA for the CDR3: TGTGCCAGCTCACTAAGAGGACTGGGCCCTGAAGCTTTCTTT.

The J gene is TRBJ2-1, the V gene TRBV15; 9 positions match TRBD2. From germline, CDR1 is LNHNV and CDR2 YYDKDF (reference sequence). J gave up 8 bases and V 7 bases, and 12 bases lay outside the gene matches. The CDR3 loop spans 15 amino acids. The CDR3 DNA reads as TGTGCCACCAACCACCTAGCGGGACTTGAACATGAGCAGTTCTTC. Translated, it gives CATNHLAGLEHEQFF.

This clone was seen more than once but under ten times. V usage is TRBV4-2 and J usage is TRBJ2-4; D could derive from TRBD1 or TRBD2 (6 bases each). V dropped 4 bases and J dropped 8 bases, with 24 bases sitting between them. This CDR3 is 17 amino acids long. The germline CDR1 and CDR2 sequences are LGHNA and YNFKEQ. CDR3: CASSPGDTGRDGHIQYF. CDR3 nucleotides: TGTGCCAGCAGCCCAGGGGATACCGGGAGAGACGGTCACATTCAGTACTTC.

This chain connects TRBV5-4 to TRBJ2-7; 7 positions agree with TRBD1. V gave up 2 bases and J gave up 4 bases; unmatched junction bases: 3. CDR1 and CDR2 from the germline V gene are SGHNT and YYREEE (reference sequence). The CDR3 is 13 residues long. The CDR3 reads CASSFGRGYEQYF. The CDR3 DNA reads TGTGCCAGCAGCTTTGGCAGGGGGTACGAGCAGTACTTC.

This chain joins TRBV7-9 and TRBJ2-3, with D possibly matching TRBD2 (5 bases). V was clipped by 4 bases and J by 3 bases, with 8 bases between them. The CDR3 has 13 residues. Per the germline V gene, CDR1 is SEHNR and CDR2 is FQNEAQ (reference sequence). CDR3 protein: CASSSGSTDTQYF. The CDR3 nucleotides are TGTGCCAGCAGCTCGGGATCGACAGATACGCAGTATTTT. Filled out from reference TRBV7-9 and TRBJ2-3, the complete variable domain reads DTGVSQNPRHKITKRGQNVTFRCDPISEHNRLYWYRQTLGQGPEFLTYFQNEAQLEKSRLLSDRFSAERPKGSFSTLEIQRTEQGDSAMYLCASSSGSTDTQYFGPGTRLTVL.

The chain has TRBV9 and TRBJ2-1; 13 bases align to TRBD2. This CDR3 region has 16 residues. Germline CDR1 is SGDLS and CDR2 is YYNGEE. J gave up 9 bases and V 0 bases, and 6 bases lay outside the gene matches. The DNA for the CDR3 is TGTGCCAGCAGCGTAGGACTAGCGGGAGGAGGGGCTGAGCAGTTCTTC. This sequence encodes CASSVGLAGGGAEQFF.

This clone has a handful of counts. This chain uses TRBV6-1 with TRBJ2-7, with 7 bases aligning to TRBD1. Germline values: CDR1 MNHNS, CDR2 SASEGT. Unmatched junction bases numbered 7, after V lost 5 bases and J lost 0 bases. This CDR3 comprises 15 residues. The CDR3 nucleotides are TGTGCCAGCAGTCTATCCCAGGGGGTCTCCTACGAGCAGTACTTC. Protein sequence: CASSLSQGVSYEQYF.

The chain uses TRBV7-2 and TRBJ2-1; D is unclear. Germline values: CDR1 SGHTA, CDR2 FQGNSA. V was shortened by 8 bases and J by 0 bases, with 11 bases between the two germline ends. The CDR3 is made up of 14 amino acids. CDR3 coding DNA: TGTGCCAGCGGATTTTGGGGCTCCTACAATGAGCAGTTCTTC. Its translation is CASGFWGSYNEQFF. The full variable domain, completed using reference TRBV7-2 and TRBJ2-1, is GAGVSQSPSNKVTEKGKDVELRCDPISGHTALYWYRQSLGQGLEFLIYFQGNSAPDKSGLPSDRFSAERTGGSVSTLTIQRTQQEDSAVYLCASGFWGSYNEQFFGPGTRLTVL.

This clone was observed many times. Other nucleotide sequences in the sample specify the same CDR3. This rearrangement joins TRBV5-5 to TRBJ2-7; no reliable D call. Per germline, CDR1 SGHKS and CDR2 YYEKEE (reference sequence). The germline V and J ends were trimmed by 4 bases and 4 bases, with 15 bases remaining between them. CDR3 length: 14 residues. The CDR3, as DNA: TGTGCCAGCAGCCAAGAATATGGACCTTACGAGCAGTACTTC. This encodes CASSQEYGPYEQYF.

The chain carries TRBV10-1 and TRBJ2-7; 10 bases map to TRBD1. The V gene end was trimmed by 6 bases and the J gene end by 2 bases; junction bases not matched to a gene: 4. CDR3 length equals 14 residues. The germline gives CDR1 WNHNN, CDR2 SYGVQD (reference sequence). The chain's CDR3 is CASRGDRGTYEQYF. Written as DNA, the CDR3 is TGCGCCAGCAGGGGGGACAGGGGAACCTACGAGCAGTACTTC.

V and J are TRBV4-2 and TRBJ1-1, with a tentative D call TRBD1 (5 bases). V was clipped by 3 bases and J by 3 bases, with 14 bases between them. CDR1 is LGHNA and CDR2 is YNFKEQ in the germline V gene. The length of the CDR3 is 15 residues. This CDR3 is CASSQYAEGYTEAFF. CDR3 coding DNA: TGTGCCAGCAGCCAGTATGCGGAGGGGTACACTGAAGCTTTCTTT.

The chain uses TRBV7-2 and TRBJ1-4; D remains unclear. The CDR3 is 14 amino acids. The germline gives CDR1 SGHTA, CDR2 FQGNSA. Trimming removed 4 bases at V and 4 bases at J, with 10 bases between. CDR3 sequence: CASSSWVDNEKLFF. The CDR3 nucleotides are TGTGCCAGCAGCTCCTGGGTCGATAATGAAAAACTGTTTTTT.

The chain uses TRBV5-1 and TRBJ2-7, with a possible D match to TRBD2 (6 bases). This CDR3 region has 14 residues. The ends were cut back, 5 bases at V and 0 bases at J, with 12 bases in the middle. CDR1 SGHRS and CDR2 YFSETQ come from the germline V gene. CDR3 in DNA: TGCGCCAGCAGGCGCGCTAGCGACTCCTACGAGCAGTACTTC. It translates to CASRRASDSYEQYF.

The chain recombines TRBV25-1 with TRBJ2-1, with TRBD1 identical over 7 bases. J was trimmed by 1 base and V by 5 bases; bases with no gene match: 2. This CDR3 is built from 14 residues. Germline V gene data show CDR1 as MGHDK and CDR2 as SYGVNS. The CDR3 reads CASSPGQSYNEQFF. CDR3 DNA sequence: TGTGCCAGCAGTCCGGGACAGTCCTACAATGAGCAGTTCTTC. The whole variable domain, filled in from reference TRBV25-1 and TRBJ2-1, reads EADIYQTPRYLVIGTGKKITLECSQTMGHDKMYWYQQDPGMELHLIHYSYGVNSTEKGDLSSESTVSRIRTEHFPLTLESARPSHTSQYLCASSPGQSYNEQFFGPGTRLTVL.

V and J are TRBV27 and TRBJ2-5; the D is unclear. The CDR3 totals 15 residues. V was clipped by 6 bases and J by 2 bases, with 16 bases between them. Germline CDR1 reads MNHEY; CDR2 reads SMNVEV (reference sequence). CDR3 sequence (DNA): TGTGCCAGCAGCCGCAAGCCGTTGGGGCAAGAGACCCAGTACTTC. Translation: CASSRKPLGQETQYF.

The genes are TRBV19 and TRBJ2-5; 10 bases map to TRBD2. Germline values: CDR1 LNHDA, CDR2 SQIVND (reference sequence). This CDR3 is built from 18 residues. V shed 3 bases, J shed 4 bases, and the junction held 14 bases outside the gene matches. The CDR3 sequence: CASSIQKKREGLPETQYF. The CDR3 DNA sequence: TGTGCCAGTAGTATTCAAAAGAAGCGGGAGGGCCTCCCAGAGACCCAGTACTTC.

This clone appeared a few times. This chain connects TRBV7-2 to TRBJ2-7; TRBD1 agrees at 8 bases. CDR1 and CDR2 from the germline V gene are SGHTA and FQGNSA. The CDR3 has 16 amino acids. With V trimmed by 0 bases and J by 5 bases, 9 bases remained unmatched. Written as DNA, the CDR3 is TGTGCCAGCAGCTTAGCCCCCGGACAGGGCTTCCACGAGCAGTACTTC. It is translated as CASSLAPGQGFHEQYF.

This clone has more than one count but fewer than ten. The chain joins TRBV7-9 to TRBJ2-1; 13 nucleotides align to TRBD2. The CDR3 runs to 15 residues. Germline V gene sequence: CDR1 SEHNR, CDR2 FQNEAQ (reference sequence). V trimming: 1 base; J trimming: 6 bases; junction bases outside the gene matches: 0. The CDR3: CASSLGTSGSNEQFF. CDR3 nucleotides: TGTGCCAGCAGCTTAGGGACTAGCGGGAGCAATGAGCAGTTCTTC.

J is TRBJ2-7 and V is TRBV7-9, with D possibly matching TRBD2 (6 bases). The CDR3 contains 13 residues. V dropped 6 bases and J dropped 0 bases, with 9 bases sitting between them. CDR1 is SEHNR, CDR2 FQNEAQ, per germline (reference sequence). CDR3 residues: CASRGGNSYEQYF. The CDR3 coding sequence is TGTGCCAGCAGGGGAGGCAACTCCTACGAGCAGTACTTC.

The rearrangement links TRBV5-6 to TRBJ2-7; the D call may be TRBD1 or TRBD2 (5 bases each). The CDR3 contains 18 residues. V dropped 4 bases and J dropped 0 bases, with 23 bases sitting between them. Germline CDR1 is SGHDT and CDR2 is YYEEEE. The CDR3 bases are TGTGCCAGCAGCCCCAGCTACAGACAAGGGGAGCACTCCTACGAGCAGTACTTC. It translates to CASSPSYRQGEHSYEQYF.

The chain employs TRBV4-1 and TRBJ1-3; a possible D gene is TRBD1 (6 bases). This CDR3 has 17 amino acids. V dropped 3 bases and J dropped 6 bases, with 21 bases sitting between them. Germline CDR1 is MGHRA and CDR2 is YSYEKL. The CDR3 loop is CASSHTMNRVELNTIYF. CDR3 sequence (DNA): TGCGCCAGCAGCCATACCATGAACAGGGTTGAACTAAACACCATATATTTT.

This chain links TRBV2 with TRBJ2-1; D not certain. Per the germline V gene, CDR1 is SNHLY and CDR2 is FYNNEI. The V end was cut by 4 bases, the J end by 4 bases, with 5 bases between. This CDR3 contains 12 residues. As DNA, the CDR3 is TGTGCCAGCAGTGCACTATACAATGAGCAGTTCTTC. This gives the protein CASSALYNEQFF.

A single count supports this clone. The chain joins TRBV11-1 to TRBJ2-5, with a possible D match to TRBD1 (6 bases). Looked up from germline, CDR1 is SGHAT and CDR2 is FQDESV (reference sequence). V shed 7 bases and J shed 5 bases, with 20 bases lying between them. The CDR3 consists of 15 residues. CDR3 bases: TGTGCCAGCACGGGACATTCCATAGCGAGGGAGACCCAGTACTTC. Amino acids: CASTGHSIARETQYF.

The chain couples TRBV7-2 to TRBJ1-2; 9 bases match TRBD1. The CDR3 extends over 17 amino acids. J was trimmed by 8 bases and V by 4 bases; bases with no gene match: 17. CDR1 is SGHTA and CDR2 is FQGNSA in the germline V gene. CDR3 loop: CASSSRWAGGQGYGYTF. CDR3 coding DNA: TGTGCCAGCAGCTCCCGCTGGGCCGGTGGACAGGGGTACGGCTACACCTTC. The full variable domain, in which reference TRBV7-2 and TRBJ1-2 provide the parts outside the CDR3, is GAGVSQSPSNKVTEKGKDVELRCDPISGHTALYWYRQSLGQGLEFLIYFQGNSAPDKSGLPSDRFSAERTGGSVSTLTIQRTQQEDSAVYLCASSSRWAGGQGYGYTFGSGTRLTVV.

CDR3 coding DNA: TGTGCCAGCAGTTTTGTTGTGACAGGGGGCGGGGATGAAAAACTGTTTTTT. Amino acids: CASSFVVTGGGDEKLFF. V is TRBV27 and J is TRBJ1-4, with TRBD1 matching over 10 bases. The CDR3 runs 17 residues. Losses at the gene ends were 3 bases for V and 6 bases for J; bases not matched to a gene: 10. CDR1 is MNHEY, CDR2 SMNVEV, per germline (reference sequence). The full variable domain, its missing parts supplied by reference TRBV27 and TRBJ1-4, is EAQVTQNPRYLITVTGKKLTVTCSQNMNHEYMSWYRQDPGLGLRQIYYSMNVEVTDKGDVPEGYKVSRKEKRNFPLILESPSPNQTSLYFCASSFVVTGGGDEKLFFGSGTQLSVL.

In this sample, this clone turned up a few times. This sequence joins TRBV7-9 and TRBJ2-7, with D tentatively TRBD1 or TRBD2 (5 bases each). CDR1 and CDR2 from the germline V gene are SEHNR and FQNEAQ (reference sequence). This CDR3 contains 13 residues. V was pared by 5 bases and J by 6 bases, with 14 bases between. The CDR3 sequence is CASSLGEGTEQYF. CDR3 coding DNA: TGTGCCAGCAGCCTGGGTGAAGGGACCGAGCAGTACTTC.

This clone turned up a few times. The chain employs TRBV13 and TRBJ1-1, with 8 positions matching TRBD1. The CDR3 sequence is 15 residues long. Germline V gene lookup returns CDR1 PRHDT and CDR2 FYEKMQ (reference sequence). Losses at the gene ends were 5 bases for V and 3 bases for J; bases not matched to a gene: 8. DNA of the CDR3: TGTGCCAGCAGCGCGCAGGGGGCTATGGACACTGAAGCTTTCTTT. Protein product: CASSAQGAMDTEAFF.